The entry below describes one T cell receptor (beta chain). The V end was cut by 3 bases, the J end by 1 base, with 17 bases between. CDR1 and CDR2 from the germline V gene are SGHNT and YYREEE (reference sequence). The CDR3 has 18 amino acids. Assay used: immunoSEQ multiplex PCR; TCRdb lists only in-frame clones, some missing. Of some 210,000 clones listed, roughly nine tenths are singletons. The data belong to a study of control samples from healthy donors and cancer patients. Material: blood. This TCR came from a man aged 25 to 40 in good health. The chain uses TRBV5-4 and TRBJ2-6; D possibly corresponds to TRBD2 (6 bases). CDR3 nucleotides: TGTGCCAGCAGCTCCCCGGAGGGGAACCCATCTGGGGCCAACGTCCTGACTTTC. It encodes CASSSPEGNPSGANVLTF.